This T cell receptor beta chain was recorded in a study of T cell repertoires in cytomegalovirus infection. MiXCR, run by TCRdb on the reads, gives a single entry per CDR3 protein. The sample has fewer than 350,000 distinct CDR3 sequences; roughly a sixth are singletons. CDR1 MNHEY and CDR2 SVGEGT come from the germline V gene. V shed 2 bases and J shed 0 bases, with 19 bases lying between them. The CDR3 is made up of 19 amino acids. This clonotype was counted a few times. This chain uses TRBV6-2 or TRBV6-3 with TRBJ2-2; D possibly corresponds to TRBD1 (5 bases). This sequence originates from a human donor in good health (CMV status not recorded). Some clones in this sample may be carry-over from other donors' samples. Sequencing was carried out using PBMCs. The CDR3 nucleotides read TGTGCCAGCAGTTACACCCTGAGGCAGGGCCCTACGAACACCGGGGAGCTGTTTTTT. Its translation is CASSYTLRQGPTNTGELFF.